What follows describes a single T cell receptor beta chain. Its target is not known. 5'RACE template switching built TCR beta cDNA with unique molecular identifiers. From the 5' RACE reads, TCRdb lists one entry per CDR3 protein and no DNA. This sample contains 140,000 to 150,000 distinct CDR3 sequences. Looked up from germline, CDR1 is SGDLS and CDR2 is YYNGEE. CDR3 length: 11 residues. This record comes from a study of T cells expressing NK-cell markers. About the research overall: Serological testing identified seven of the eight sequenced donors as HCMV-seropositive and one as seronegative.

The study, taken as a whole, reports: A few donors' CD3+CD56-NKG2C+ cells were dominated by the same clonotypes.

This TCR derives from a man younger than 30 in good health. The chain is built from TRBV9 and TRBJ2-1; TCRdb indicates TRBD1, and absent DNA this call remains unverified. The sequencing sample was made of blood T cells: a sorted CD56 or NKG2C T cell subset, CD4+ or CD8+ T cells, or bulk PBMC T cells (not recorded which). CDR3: CASQGLNEQFF. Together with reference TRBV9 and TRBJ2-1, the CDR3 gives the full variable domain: DSGVTQTPKHLITATGQRVTLRCSPRSGDLSVYWYQQSLDQGLQFLIQYYNGEERAKGNILERFSAQQFPDLHSELNLSSLELGDSALYFCASQGLNEQFFGPGTRLTVL.